This T cell receptor (beta chain) derives from a study of metastatic and nonmetastatic thyroid tumors. For the study at large: It was across blood and tumor or nodule tissue from malignant and benign thyroid patients that repertoires were compared. Study-wide points: Patients with malignant thyroid tumors reportedly had significantly higher TCR beta diversity than those with benign nodules, in blood and tumor.

All patients were untreated before thyroid surgery. In the authors' workflow: Built for papillary thyroid cancer, a distant-metastasis classifier drew on CDR3 differences across clinicopathological groups. TCRdb reprocessed the PCR reads via MiXCR. Clone size and V and J calls follow TCRdb, not the original study. The sample shows around 30,000 clones, about a fifth of them seen only once. Germline V gene data show CDR1 as SGHDN and CDR2 as FVKESK. The CDR3 contains 15 residues. The V segment lost 2 bases and the J segment 9 bases; nucleotides outside the gene matches: 4. This clone appeared many times. What it binds is not known.

The rearrangement joins TRBV14 to TRBJ2-1, with 13 bases fitting TRBD2. The sequence came from a male donor with papillary thyroid cancer or a benign thyroid nodule (not recorded which). Some clones in this sample may be carry-over from other donors' samples. The sequenced sample was tumor tissue. The CDR3 sequence: CASSQTSGRVGEQFF. As DNA, the CDR3 is TGTGCCAGCAGCCAAACTAGCGGGAGGGTTGGTGAGCAGTTCTTC.